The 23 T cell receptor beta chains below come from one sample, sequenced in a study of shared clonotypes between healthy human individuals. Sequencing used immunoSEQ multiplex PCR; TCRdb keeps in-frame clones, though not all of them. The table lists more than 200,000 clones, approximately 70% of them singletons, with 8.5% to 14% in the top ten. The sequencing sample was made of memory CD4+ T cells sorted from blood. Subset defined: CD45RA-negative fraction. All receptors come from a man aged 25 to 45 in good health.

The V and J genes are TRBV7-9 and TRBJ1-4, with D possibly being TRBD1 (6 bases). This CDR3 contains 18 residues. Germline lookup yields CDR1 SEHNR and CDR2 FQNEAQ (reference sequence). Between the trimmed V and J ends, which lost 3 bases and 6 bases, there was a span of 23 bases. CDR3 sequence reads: CASSFWQGGSGAYEKLFF. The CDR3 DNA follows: TGTGCCAGCAGCTTTTGGCAGGGAGGTTCGGGGGCTTATGAAAAACTGTTTTTT.

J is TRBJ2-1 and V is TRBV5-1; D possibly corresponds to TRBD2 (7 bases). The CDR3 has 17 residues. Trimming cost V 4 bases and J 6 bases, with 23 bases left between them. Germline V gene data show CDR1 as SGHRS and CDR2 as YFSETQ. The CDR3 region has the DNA TGCGCCAGCAGCCTGGATCCTGGAGCGGGACAACGCAATGAGCAGTTCTTC. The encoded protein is CASSLDPGAGQRNEQFF.

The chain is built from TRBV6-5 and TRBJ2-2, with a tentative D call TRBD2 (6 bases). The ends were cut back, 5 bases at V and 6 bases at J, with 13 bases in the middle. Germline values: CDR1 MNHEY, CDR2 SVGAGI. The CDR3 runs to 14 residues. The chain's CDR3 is CASSPTSFPGELFF. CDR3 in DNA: TGTGCCAGCAGTCCGACTAGTTTTCCCGGGGAGCTGTTTTTT.

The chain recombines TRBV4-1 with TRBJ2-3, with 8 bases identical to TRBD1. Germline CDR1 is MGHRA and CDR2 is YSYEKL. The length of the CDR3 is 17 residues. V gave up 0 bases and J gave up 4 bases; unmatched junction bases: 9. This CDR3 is CASSQDSQGANSDTQYF. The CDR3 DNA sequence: TGCGCCAGCAGCCAAGATAGTCAGGGGGCGAACTCAGATACGCAGTATTTT.

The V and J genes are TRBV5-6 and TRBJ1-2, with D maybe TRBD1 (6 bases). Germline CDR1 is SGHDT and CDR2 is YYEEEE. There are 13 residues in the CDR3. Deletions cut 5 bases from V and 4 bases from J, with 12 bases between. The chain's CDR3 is CASRKRGGYGYTF. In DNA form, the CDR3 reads TGTGCCAGCAGAAAAAGGGGGGGCTATGGCTACACCTTC. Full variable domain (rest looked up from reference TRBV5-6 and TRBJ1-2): DAGVTQSPTHLIKTRGQQVTLRCSPKSGHDTVSWYQQALGQGPQFIFQYYEEEERQRGNFPDRFSGHQFPNYSSELNVNALLLGDSALYLCASRKRGGYGYTFGSGTRLTVV.

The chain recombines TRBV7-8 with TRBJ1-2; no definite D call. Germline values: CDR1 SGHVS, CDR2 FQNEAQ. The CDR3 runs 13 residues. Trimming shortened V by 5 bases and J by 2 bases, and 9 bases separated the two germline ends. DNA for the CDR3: TGTGCCAGCAGCCAGATGGGCAACTATGGCTACACCTTC. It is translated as CASSQMGNYGYTF.

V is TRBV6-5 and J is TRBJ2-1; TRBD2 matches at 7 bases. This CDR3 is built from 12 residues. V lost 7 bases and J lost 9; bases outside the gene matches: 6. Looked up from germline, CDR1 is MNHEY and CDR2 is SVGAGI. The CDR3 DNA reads TGTGCCAGCAAAAACCGGGGGGTTGAGCAGTTCTTC. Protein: CASKNRGVEQFF.

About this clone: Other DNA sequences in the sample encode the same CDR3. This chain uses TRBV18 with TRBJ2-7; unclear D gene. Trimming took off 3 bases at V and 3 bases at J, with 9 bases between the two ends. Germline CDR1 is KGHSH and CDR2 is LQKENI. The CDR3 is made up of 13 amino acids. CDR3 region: CASSPTSDYEQYF. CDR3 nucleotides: TGTGCCAGCTCACCGACCAGCGACTACGAGCAGTACTTC.

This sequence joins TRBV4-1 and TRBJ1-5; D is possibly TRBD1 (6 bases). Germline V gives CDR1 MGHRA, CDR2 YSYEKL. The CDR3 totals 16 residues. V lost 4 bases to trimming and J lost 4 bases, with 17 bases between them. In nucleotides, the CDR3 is TGCGCCAGCAGCCGTTCCCCACAGGGATCAAATCAGCCCCAGCATTTT. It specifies CASSRSPQGSNQPQHF.

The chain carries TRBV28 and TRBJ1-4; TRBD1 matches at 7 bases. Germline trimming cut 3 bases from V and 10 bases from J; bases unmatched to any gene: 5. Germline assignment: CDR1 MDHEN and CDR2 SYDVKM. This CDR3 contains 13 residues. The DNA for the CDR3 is TGTGCCAGCAGTTTCCAGGGGGGAGGAAAACTGTTTTTT. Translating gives CASSFQGGGKLFF. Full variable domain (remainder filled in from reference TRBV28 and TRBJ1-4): DVKVTQSSRYLVKRTGEKVFLECVQDMDHENMFWYRQDPGLGLRLIYFSYDVKMKEKGDIPEGYSVSREKKERFSLILESASTNQTSMYLCASSFQGGGKLFFGSGTQLSVL.

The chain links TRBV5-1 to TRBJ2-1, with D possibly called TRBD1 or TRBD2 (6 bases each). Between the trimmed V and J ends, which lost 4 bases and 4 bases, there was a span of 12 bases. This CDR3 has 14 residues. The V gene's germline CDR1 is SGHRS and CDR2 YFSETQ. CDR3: CASSQEGHYNEQFF. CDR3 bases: TGCGCCAGCAGCCAGGAGGGACATTACAATGAGCAGTTCTTC.

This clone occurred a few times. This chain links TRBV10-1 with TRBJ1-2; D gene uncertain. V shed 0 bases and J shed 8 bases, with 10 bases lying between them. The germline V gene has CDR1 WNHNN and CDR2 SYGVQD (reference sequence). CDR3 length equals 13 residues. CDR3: CASSESNIGGYTF. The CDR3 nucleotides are TGCGCCAGCAGTGAGTCCAACATAGGAGGCTACACCTTC.

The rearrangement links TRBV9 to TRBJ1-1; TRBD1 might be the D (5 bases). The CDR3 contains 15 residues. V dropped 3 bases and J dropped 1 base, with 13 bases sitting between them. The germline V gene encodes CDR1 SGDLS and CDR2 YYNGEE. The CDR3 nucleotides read TGTGCCAGCAGCGCCGGGACTTTGGGGAACACTGAAGCTTTCTTT. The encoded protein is CASSAGTLGNTEAFF.

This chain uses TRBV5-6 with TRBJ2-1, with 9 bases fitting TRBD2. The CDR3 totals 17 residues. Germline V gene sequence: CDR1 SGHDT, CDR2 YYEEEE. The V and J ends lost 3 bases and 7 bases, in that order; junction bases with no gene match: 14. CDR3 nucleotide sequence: TGTGCCAGCAGCTCGCGGGGACTAGCATTTAACGTAAATGAGCAGTTCTTC. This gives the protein CASSSRGLAFNVNEQFF.

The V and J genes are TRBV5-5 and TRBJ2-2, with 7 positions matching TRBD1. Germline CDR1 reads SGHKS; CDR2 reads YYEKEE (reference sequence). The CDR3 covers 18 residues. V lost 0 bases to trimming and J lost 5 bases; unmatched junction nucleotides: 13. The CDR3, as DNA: TGTGCCAGCAGCTTGGTGTCTCGGCAGGGGGAACTTACCGGGGAGCTGTTTTTT. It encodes CASSLVSRQGELTGELFF.

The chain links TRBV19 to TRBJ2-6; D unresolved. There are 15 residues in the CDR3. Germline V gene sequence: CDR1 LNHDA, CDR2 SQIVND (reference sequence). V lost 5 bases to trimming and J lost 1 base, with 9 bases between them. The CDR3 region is CASSSPGSGANVLTF. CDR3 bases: TGTGCCAGTAGTTCCCCCGGGTCTGGGGCCAACGTCCTGACTTTC. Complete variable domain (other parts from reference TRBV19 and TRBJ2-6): DGGITQSPKYLFRKEGQNVTLSCEQNLNHDAMYWYRQDPGQGLRLIYYSQIVNDFQKGDIAEGYSVSREKKESFPLTVTSAQKNPTAFYLCASSSPGSGANVLTFGAGSRLTVL.

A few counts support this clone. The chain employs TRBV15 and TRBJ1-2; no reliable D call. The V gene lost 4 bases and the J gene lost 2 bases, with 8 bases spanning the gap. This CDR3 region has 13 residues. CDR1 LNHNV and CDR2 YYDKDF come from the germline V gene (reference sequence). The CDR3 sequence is CATSTRDNYGYTF. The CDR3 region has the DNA TGTGCCACCAGCACCCGAGACAACTATGGCTACACCTTC.

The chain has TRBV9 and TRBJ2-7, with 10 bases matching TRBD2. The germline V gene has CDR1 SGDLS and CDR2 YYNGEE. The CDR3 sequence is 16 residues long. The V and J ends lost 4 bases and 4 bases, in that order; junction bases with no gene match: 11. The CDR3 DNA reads TGTGCCAGCAGCCGGGAAAGCGGGAGGGCCGAGTACGAGCAGTACTTC. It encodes CASSRESGRAEYEQYF.

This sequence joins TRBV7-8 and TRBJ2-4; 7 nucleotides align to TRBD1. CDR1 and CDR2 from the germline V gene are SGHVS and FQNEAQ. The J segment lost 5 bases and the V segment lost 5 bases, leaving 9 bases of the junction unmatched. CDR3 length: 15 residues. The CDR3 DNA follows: TGTGCCAGCAGCCCGTCTATAGGGACAGAAAACATTCAGTACTTC. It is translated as CASSPSIGTENIQYF.

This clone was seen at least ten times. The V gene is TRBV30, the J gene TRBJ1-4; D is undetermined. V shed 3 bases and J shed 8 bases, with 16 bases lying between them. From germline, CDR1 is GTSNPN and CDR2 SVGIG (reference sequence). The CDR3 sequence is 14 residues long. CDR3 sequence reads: CAWSDGSPSEKLFF. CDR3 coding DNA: TGTGCCTGGAGCGACGGGTCCCCGAGCGAAAAACTGTTTTTT.

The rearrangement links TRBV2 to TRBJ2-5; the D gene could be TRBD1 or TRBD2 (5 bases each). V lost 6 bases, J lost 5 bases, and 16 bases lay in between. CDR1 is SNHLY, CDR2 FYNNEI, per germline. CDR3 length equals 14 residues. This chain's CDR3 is CASRRGVGSETQYF. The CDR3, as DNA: TGTGCCAGCAGGCGAGGGGTAGGATCGGAGACCCAGTACTTC.

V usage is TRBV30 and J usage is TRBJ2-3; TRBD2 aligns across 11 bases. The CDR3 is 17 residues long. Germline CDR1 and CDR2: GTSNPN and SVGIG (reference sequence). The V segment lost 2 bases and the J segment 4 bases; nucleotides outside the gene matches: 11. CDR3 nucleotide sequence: TGTGCCTGGAGTCGCGGGGGTAGCGGGAGGGCGTCAGATACGCAGTATTTT. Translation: CAWSRGGSGRASDTQYF.

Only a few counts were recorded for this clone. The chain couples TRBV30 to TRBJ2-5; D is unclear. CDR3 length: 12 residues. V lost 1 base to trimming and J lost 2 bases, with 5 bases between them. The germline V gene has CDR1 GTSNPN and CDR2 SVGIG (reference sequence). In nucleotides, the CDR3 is TGTGCCTGGAGTGGGCAGCAAGAGACCCAGTACTTC. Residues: CAWSGQQETQYF.